A selection of T cell receptor beta chains follows, all from one sample in a study of T-cell reconstitution after alpha-beta-depleted transplantation in children. In TCRdb, the PCR reads were re-called with MiXCR into one record per CDR3 protein. The sample lists 800,000 to 1,000,000 distinct CDR3 sequences; roughly 29% were seen once. Sequences were derived from PBMCs, mostly from graft donor cells, sampled 360 days after TCRalphabeta/CD19-depleted stem cell transplant. The receptors here all came from a boy in the first two years of life who had a stem cell transplant for SCID, so the T cells may come from the graft donor. Both conserved end residues are part of each CDR3. The D gene is left open where the match is weak. The size of a clone is reported for some rows only, either as once, few or many, or as a class for expanded clones.

d_call: .; clone_size: many; v_call: TRBV15; j_call: TRBJ2-2; cdr3_nt: TGTGCCACCAGCGGCCGGGGCACCGGGGAGCTGTTTTTT; cdr3_aa: CATSGRGTGELFF
d_call: TRBD1; clone_size: few; v_call: TRBV7-2; j_call: TRBJ1-5; cdr3_nt: TGTGCCAGCAGCGCCCGGACAGGGAATTGGCAGCCCCAGCATTTT; cdr3_aa: CASSARTGNWQPQHF
d_call: TRBD1; clone_size: .; v_call: TRBV29-1; j_call: TRBJ2-2; cdr3_nt: TGCAGCGTTGAAGGGGGGACAGGGAACACCGGGGAGCTGTTTTTT; cdr3_aa: CSVEGGTGNTGELFF
d_call: .; clone_size: few; v_call: TRBV29-1; j_call: TRBJ1-1; cdr3_nt: TGCAGCTATCGCAGAAGCGCTGAAGCTTTCTTT; cdr3_aa: CSYRRSAEAFF
d_call: .; clone_size: .; v_call: TRBV5-1; j_call: TRBJ1-1; cdr3_nt: TGCGCCAGCAGCTTGGTGGGAGGGAAGGTCACTGAAGCTTTCTTT; cdr3_aa: CASSLVGGKVTEAFF
d_call: TRBD1; clone_size: .; v_call: TRBV7-2; j_call: TRBJ1-5; cdr3_nt: TGTGCCAGCAGCTTAGCGACAGGGGGCAATCAGCCCCAGCATTTT; cdr3_aa: CASSLATGGNQPQHF
d_call: TRBD2; clone_size: .; v_call: TRBV12-3/TRBV12-4; j_call: TRBJ2-1; cdr3_nt: TGTGCCAGCCTCCAGGCGGGGGGGGGAAATGAGCAGTTCTTC; cdr3_aa: CASLQAGGGNEQFF
d_call: .; clone_size: few; v_call: TRBV20-1; j_call: TRBJ2-7; cdr3_nt: TGCAGTGCTAGCGGGGGTCGGGGAACGGGCTACGAGCAGTACTTC; cdr3_aa: CSASGGRGTGYEQYF
d_call: .; clone_size: few; v_call: TRBV4-1; j_call: TRBJ1-3; cdr3_nt: TGCGCCAGCAGCCTCAGGGAGCGGGTGGACGGAAACACCATATATTTT; cdr3_aa: CASSLRERVDGNTIYF
d_call: .; clone_size: few; v_call: TRBV5-1; j_call: TRBJ1-1; cdr3_nt: TGCGCCAGCAGCCGGGCGAGGGGGGCCAACACTGAAGCTTTCTTT; cdr3_aa: CASSRARGANTEAFF
d_call: TRBD2; clone_size: .; v_call: TRBV5-1; j_call: TRBJ2-1; cdr3_nt: TGCGCCACATCTCGACTAGCGGGGGACAATGAGCAGTTCTTC; cdr3_aa: CATSRLAGDNEQFF
d_call: .; clone_size: .; v_call: TRBV7-2; j_call: TRBJ2-3; cdr3_nt: TGTGCCAGCAGCCCCGAGAGGCTTTTCACAGATACGCAGTATTTT; cdr3_aa: CASSPERLFTDTQYF
d_call: TRBD2; clone_size: many; v_call: TRBV20-1; j_call: TRBJ2-5; cdr3_nt: TGCAGTGCTAGTGCTAGCGGTCAAGAGACCCAGTACTTC; cdr3_aa: CSASASGQETQYF
d_call: .; clone_size: .; v_call: TRBV12-3/TRBV12-4; j_call: TRBJ2-1; cdr3_nt: TGTGCCAGCAGTTTTCGGACAGTGGGTCGCAATGAGCAGTTCTTC; cdr3_aa: CASSFRTVGRNEQFF
d_call: TRBD2; clone_size: few; v_call: TRBV9; j_call: TRBJ2-1; cdr3_nt: TGTGCCAGCAGCCACAATTCAGCGGGGGGGAGATGGGATGAGCAGTTCTTC; cdr3_aa: CASSHNSAGGRWDEQFF
d_call: .; clone_size: few; v_call: TRBV20-1; j_call: TRBJ2-2; cdr3_nt: TGCAGTGCTAGAGATCCTGGGACGGGTTACACCGGGGAGCTGTTTTTT; cdr3_aa: CSARDPGTGYTGELFF
d_call: .; clone_size: .; v_call: TRBV28; j_call: TRBJ1-4; cdr3_nt: TGTGCCAGCAGTCCCTCGGTCTCCAGGGGTAATGAAAAACTGTTTTTT; cdr3_aa: CASSPSVSRGNEKLFF
d_call: TRBD1; clone_size: few; v_call: TRBV5-1; j_call: TRBJ1-4; cdr3_nt: TGCGCCAGCAGCCCGTCCGGGACAGGGAGTGAAAAACTGTTTTTT; cdr3_aa: CASSPSGTGSEKLFF
d_call: .; clone_size: .; v_call: TRBV4-2; j_call: TRBJ2-7; cdr3_nt: TGTGCCAGCAGCTCCGGGGTACGGGAGCAGTACTTC; cdr3_aa: CASSSGVREQYF
d_call: .; clone_size: .; v_call: TRBV6-1; j_call: TRBJ2-5; cdr3_nt: TGTGCCAGCAGTGAAATGCGGCTACGGTACCAAGAGACCCAGTACTTC; cdr3_aa: CASSEMRLRYQETQYF
d_call: TRBD2; clone_size: .; v_call: TRBV6-2/TRBV6-3; j_call: TRBJ2-2; cdr3_nt: TGTGCCAGCAGTGACGTCGGGGGGAGAAAGCTGTTTTTT; cdr3_aa: CASSDVGGRKLFF
d_call: TRBD1; clone_size: .; v_call: TRBV5-5; j_call: TRBJ1-1; cdr3_nt: TGTGCCAGCCGGGACAGGGGGCTAGGGAACACTGAAGCTTTCTTT; cdr3_aa: CASRDRGLGNTEAFF
d_call: TRBD1; clone_size: .; v_call: TRBV19; j_call: TRBJ1-5; cdr3_nt: TGTGCCAGTAGCTCTCCACAGGGGCCGCGGCCCAGGGAGCCCCAGCATTTT; cdr3_aa: CASSSPQGPRPREPQHF